What follows are 21 T cell receptor beta chains derived from one specimen sequenced in a study of technical replicates of blood from a few donors. Clones were sequenced by immunoSEQ multiplex PCR, and TCRdb holds only the in-frame ones, with some missing. The sample lists 99,000 or so clones, 95% occurring once. The specimen was T cells isolated from PBMCs. The receptors come from a human donor in good health.

This chain connects TRBV19 to TRBJ2-3, with 9 bases lining up with TRBD1. V gave up 6 bases and J gave up 8 bases; unmatched junction bases: 6. CDR1 is LNHDA and CDR2 is SQIVND in the germline V gene (reference sequence). CDR3 size: 13 residues. Here the CDR3 DNA reads TGTGCCAGTAGCCGCCAGGACAGGGGTACGCAGTATTTT. Translation: CASSRQDRGTQYF.

The chain couples TRBV27 to TRBJ2-1; the D gene is possibly TRBD2 (6 bases). The V end lost 5 bases, the J end lost 0 bases, and 14 bases lay between the germline ends. Per germline, CDR1 MNHEY and CDR2 SMNVEV (reference sequence). This CDR3 is 16 amino acids long. The CDR3 nucleotides read TGTGCCAGCAGTAGATGGGACTCAAGCTCCTACAATGAGCAGTTCTTC. Its translation is CASSRWDSSSYNEQFF.

The rearrangement links TRBV28 to TRBJ1-5, with 8 positions matching TRBD1. Germline trimming cut 8 bases from V and 4 bases from J; bases unmatched to any gene: 4. This CDR3 is 13 amino acids long. The germline CDR1 and CDR2 sequences are MDHEN and SYDVKM. The CDR3 sequence: CASRRQGNQPQHF. The CDR3 nucleotides read TGTGCCAGCCGCCGACAGGGGAATCAGCCCCAGCATTTT.

This chain joins TRBV2 and TRBJ1-2, with D possibly matching TRBD1 (5 bases). Germline-derived CDR1 and CDR2 are SNHLY and FYNNEI. The CDR3 covers 14 residues. Trimming took off 6 bases at V and 4 bases at J, with 15 bases between the two ends. CDR3 amino acids: CASRSQAPSYGYTF. As DNA, the CDR3 is TGTGCCAGCAGATCACAGGCGCCGAGCTATGGCTACACCTTC.

The rearrangement links TRBV5-1 to TRBJ1-1, with 8 bases lining up with TRBD1. The germline V gene encodes CDR1 SGHRS and CDR2 YFSETQ. Trimming took 0 bases from V and 6 from J; bases not matched to a gene: 4. The CDR3 loop spans 14 amino acids. CDR3 sequence (DNA): TGCGCCAGCAGCTTGGGACAGGGGAGGGCTGAAGCTTTCTTT. Translated, it gives CASSLGQGRAEAFF.

The genes are TRBV19 and TRBJ2-1; D remains ambiguous. This CDR3 spans 15 amino acids. Trimming cost V 1 base and J 2 bases, with 9 bases left between them. The germline gives CDR1 LNHDA, CDR2 SQIVND (reference sequence). The CDR3 sequence: CASSIVGLAYNEQFF. The CDR3 DNA sequence: TGTGCCAGTAGTATAGTAGGCCTAGCCTACAATGAGCAGTTCTTC.

V is TRBV28 and J is TRBJ2-3; 7 bases align to TRBD1. Germline lookup yields CDR1 MDHEN and CDR2 SYDVKM. Trimming removed 8 bases from V and 2 bases from J; junction bases left unmatched: 4. The CDR3 is made up of 13 amino acids. The CDR3 sequence is CASQDRSTDTQYF. The CDR3 nucleotides are TGTGCCAGCCAGGACAGGTCCACAGATACGCAGTATTTT.

The chain uses TRBV13 and TRBJ1-1, with 9 bases lining up with TRBD1. Per the germline V gene, CDR1 is PRHDT and CDR2 is FYEKMQ (reference sequence). V gave up 3 bases and J gave up 10 bases; unmatched junction bases: 12. This CDR3 has 15 amino acids. In DNA, the CDR3 is TGTGCCAGCAGCTTTAGCCGGGACAGGGAGATGGGAGCTTTCTTT. This gives the protein CASSFSRDREMGAFF.

The chain employs TRBV15 and TRBJ1-6; D not certain. CDR3 length: 14 residues. The germline gives CDR1 LNHNV, CDR2 YYDKDF (reference sequence). V was pared by 0 bases and J by 8 bases, with 8 bases between. CDR3 in amino acids: CATSRDTVDSPLHF. The CDR3 bases are TGTGCCACCAGCAGAGATACGGTAGATTCACCCCTCCACTTT.

The V call is TRBV5-1, the J call TRBJ2-1; 15 positions match TRBD2. This CDR3 spans 17 amino acids. CDR1 is SGHRS, CDR2 YFSETQ, per germline. V gave up 4 bases and J gave up 8 bases; unmatched junction bases: 10. The CDR3, as DNA: TGCGCCAGCAGCGAGGGACTAGCGGGAGGAATAGGCGATGAGCAGTTCTTC. Amino acid sequence: CASSEGLAGGIGDEQFF.

The chain joins TRBV4-1 to TRBJ2-3, with D unclear. CDR3 length equals 14 residues. Trimming removed 1 base from V and 1 base from J, with 6 bases in between. CDR1 is MGHRA, CDR2 YSYEKL, per germline. Here the CDR3 reads CASSQVRGTDTQYF. CDR3 bases: TGCGCCAGCAGCCAAGTCCGGGGCACAGATACGCAGTATTTT.

The rearrangement joins TRBV7-8 to TRBJ1-6, with D perhaps matching TRBD1 (5 bases). CDR1 and CDR2 (germline): SGHVS, FQNEAQ. The CDR3 spans 15 residues. Trimming stripped 5 bases from V and 8 bases from J, with 16 bases between. CDR3 DNA: TGTGCCAGCAGCAATTTAGGGGTTACGGATTCACCCCTCCACTTT. Translation: CASSNLGVTDSPLHF.

V usage is TRBV4-1 and J usage is TRBJ2-5, with D possibly TRBD2 on 5 matching bases. The CDR3 loop spans 12 amino acids. The germline V gene encodes CDR1 MGHRA and CDR2 YSYEKL. Trimming took 5 bases from V and 8 from J, leaving 12 bases between them. The CDR3 sequence is CASSEDRGTQYF. The DNA for the CDR3 is TGCGCCAGCAGCGAGGACCGGGGTACCCAGTACTTC.

The chain is built from TRBV7-2 and TRBJ2-7, with TRBD1 as a possible D gene (6 bases). Germline lookup yields CDR1 SGHTA and CDR2 FQGNSA. This CDR3 has 17 residues. Trimming stripped 1 base from V and 0 bases from J, with 16 bases between. CDR3 loop: CASSLGLTGTLSYEQYF. CDR3 DNA sequence: TGTGCCAGCAGCTTAGGCCTCACAGGGACCCTCTCCTACGAGCAGTACTTC.

The rearrangement joins TRBV29-1 to TRBJ2-2; 8 bases are shared with TRBD1. With V trimmed by 5 bases and J by 2 bases, 7 bases remained unmatched. The CDR3 spans 15 residues. Germline CDR1 is SQVTM and CDR2 is ANQGSEA. DNA of the CDR3: TGCAGCGTTCCCATGACAGGGGCAAACACCGGGGAGCTGTTTTTT. Translating it yields CSVPMTGANTGELFF.

J is TRBJ1-1 and V is TRBV4-1; maybe TRBD1 (6 bases). The CDR3 extends over 17 amino acids. V shed 0 bases and J shed 5 bases, with 19 bases lying between them. Germline V gene sequence: CDR1 MGHRA, CDR2 YSYEKL. CDR3 amino acids: CASSQDQYRDTGTEAFF. CDR3 DNA sequence: TGCGCCAGCAGCCAAGATCAATACAGGGATACAGGGACTGAAGCTTTCTTT.

The CDR3 DNA follows: TGTGCTAGTGGCGGGATCGATGCGAGACGGGAGGTATACAATGAGCAGTTCTTC. It encodes CASGGIDARREVYNEQFF. The V call is TRBV12-5, the J call TRBJ2-1, with 7 nucleotides matching TRBD2. CDR1 is LGHNT, CDR2 FRNRAP, per germline. After removal of 6 bases from V and 4 bases from J, the junction contained 18 bases not matched to a gene. This CDR3 spans 18 amino acids.

The chain recombines TRBV5-4 with TRBJ2-3; 9 bases match TRBD2. Losses at the gene ends were 4 bases for V and 3 bases for J; bases not matched to a gene: 9. Germline loops: CDR1 SGHNT, CDR2 YYREEE (reference sequence). This CDR3 comprises 16 residues. DNA of the CDR3: TGTGCCAGCAGCCCCTGGGGCGGGGGGGCAACAGATACGCAGTATTTT. Translated: CASSPWGGGATDTQYF.

The V and J genes are TRBV28 and TRBJ1-5; 9 nucleotides align to TRBD1. Germline CDR1 reads MDHEN; CDR2 reads SYDVKM. The V gene end was trimmed by 2 bases and the J gene end by 3 bases; junction bases not matched to a gene: 2. The CDR3 is 15 residues long. This chain's CDR3 is CASSLGDRVNQPQHF. The CDR3 DNA sequence: TGTGCCAGCAGTTTAGGGGACAGGGTCAATCAGCCCCAGCATTTT.

The rearrangement joins TRBV28 to TRBJ1-1, with D tentatively TRBD1 (5 bases). The CDR3 sequence is 15 residues long. The germline V gene encodes CDR1 MDHEN and CDR2 SYDVKM. V was cut by 8 bases and J by 3 bases, with 19 bases left in between. CDR3 DNA: TGTGCCAGCTCACCTAGGGGCGCCGGAGACACTGAAGCTTTCTTT. As protein: CASSPRGAGDTEAFF.

This sequence joins TRBV5-4 and TRBJ1-1; TRBD1 matches at 8 bases. Germline loops: CDR1 SGHNT, CDR2 YYREEE (reference sequence). V shed 4 bases, J shed 5 bases, and the junction held 10 bases outside the gene matches. The CDR3 consists of 15 residues. The CDR3 DNA reads TGTGCCAGCAGCCCAGATGACAGGGGCTGGACTGAAGCTTTCTTT. Amino acids: CASSPDDRGWTEAFF.